Listed below are T cell receptor beta chains from one sample, sequenced in a study of T cells in Graves' hyperthyroidism and ophthalmopathy. Via MiXCR, TCRdb re-called the multiplex PCR reads, giving one row per CDR3 protein. The repertoire consists of fewer than 650,000 distinct CDR3 sequences, with roughly 14% occurring once and the leading ten covering around 4.1%. The sample was blood. The receptors here all came from a woman aged 40-49 years with Graves' ophthalmopathy. The CDR3 runs from the conserved cysteine through the conserved F or W. The order of the fields is CDR3 length, V gene, CDR3 protein.

length: 13; V: TRBV11-2; CDR3: CAWGPGSNYGYTF
length: 14; V: TRBV2; CDR3: CASSDPSGTRQAGF
length: 14; V: TRBV2; CDR3: CASSESWQRNEQFF
length: 16; V: TRBV2; CDR3: CASSEGGGQGGETQYF
length: 13; V: TRBV20-1; CDR3: CSARAGESYEQYF
length: 13; V: TRBV27; CDR3: CASRQGRTYGYTF
length: 15; V: TRBV6-2/TRBV6-3; CDR3: CASSVRGQYQETQYF
length: 13; V: TRBV12-3/TRBV12-4; CDR3: CASTPGPEYGYTF
length: 15; V: TRBV12-3/TRBV12-4; CDR3: CASSFSGGPTGELFF
length: 11; V: TRBV6-5; CDR3: CASSWGGEAFF
length: 18; V: TRBV4-3; CDR3: CASSHASSGLSGANVLTF
length: 16; V: TRBV2; CDR3: CASSFGTGENTGELFF
length: 16; V: TRBV24-1; CDR3: CATSDSGGTGADTQYF
length: 16; V: TRBV11-2; CDR3: CASSLVWTDPNTEAFF
length: 11; V: TRBV7-9; CDR3: CASGGMGQAYF
length: 14; V: TRBV7-9; CDR3: CASRGQGATGEQYF
length: 16; V: TRBV6-5; CDR3: CASSPTDPMGGYEQYF
length: 14; V: TRBV28; CDR3: CASSLKASNQPQHF
length: 14; V: TRBV7-3; CDR3: CASSSKTSSYEQYF
length: 15; V: TRBV19; CDR3: CASTRDPGINQPQHF
length: 15; V: TRBV5-1; CDR3: CASSYGGTLPYEQYF
length: 15; V: TRBV2; CDR3: CASSAGRTNTGELFF
length: 17; V: TRBV4-3; CDR3: CASSQAASGFDTGELFF
length: 17; V: TRBV12-3/TRBV12-4; CDR3: CASSLVPQGNSGNTIYF
length: 13; V: TRBV3-1; CDR3: CASNRTQATEAFF
length: 13; V: TRBV30; CDR3: CAWTPDRVYGYTF
length: 16; V: TRBV4-3; CDR3: CASSQELGGYGYEQYF
length: 13; V: TRBV28; CDR3: CASTQGLAYEQYF
length: 13; V: TRBV6-2/TRBV6-3; CDR3: CASGLAGNTEAFF
length: 15; V: TRBV28; CDR3: CASSPRLGYQETQYF
length: 15; V: TRBV2; CDR3: CASSKTSFLTYEQYF
length: 15; V: TRBV19; CDR3: CASSHRDRVSGELFF
length: 12; V: TRBV30; CDR3: CAWSRPNTEAFF
length: 15; V: TRBV10-2; CDR3: CASSDGGYRDQPQHF
length: 11; V: TRBV19; CDR3: CASRSAYGYTF
length: 14; V: TRBV7-8; CDR3: CASSLEGTSGGVYF
length: 15; V: TRBV5-1; CDR3: CASSSTGTRDYEQYF
length: 17; V: TRBV5-1; CDR3: CASSLLAGGKNTGELFF
length: 14; V: TRBV2; CDR3: CASSAPGTHQPQHF
length: 15; V: TRBV12-3/TRBV12-4; CDR3: CASRPSGTEEETQYF
length: 15; V: TRBV2; CDR3: CASSEAGPPLETQYF
length: 15; V: TRBV11-3; CDR3: CASSLDIRGRHIQYF
length: 13; V: TRBV12-3/TRBV12-4; CDR3: CASTPQGLDEQYF
length: 14; V: TRBV7-8; CDR3: CASSQYASVNEQYF
length: 15; V: TRBV28; CDR3: CASSPGQGGVETQYF
length: 16; V: TRBV9; CDR3: CASSVGWAGEDYGYTF
length: 13; V: TRBV29-1; CDR3: CSVAPMGGSEQYF
length: 12; V: TRBV20-1; CDR3: CSARRDTYEQYF
length: 16; V: TRBV6-1; CDR3: CASIPSPGTVNQPQHF
length: 16; V: TRBV20-1; CDR3: CSARVPISGNVETQYF
length: 12; V: TRBV6-5; CDR3: CASSYSGTGLHF
length: 13; V: TRBV6-1; CDR3: CASREGSDYGYTF
length: 15; V: TRBV5-1; CDR3: CASSTDTGSGETQYF